This is a list of T cell receptor beta chains from one sample in a study of blood T cell repertoires in COVID-19. Clones were sequenced by immunoSEQ multiplex PCR, and TCRdb holds only the in-frame ones, with some missing. This table has about 180,000 clones, roughly nine tenths appearing once. Material for sequencing was peripheral blood. These receptors came from a man in his sixties or seventies with active or convalescent COVID-19. Both conserved end residues are part of each CDR3. A D gene is named only where the DNA matches it firmly. Where a row states a size, it is once, few, many or the class of an expanded clone; other rows omit it.

J	V	D	size	DNA	CDR3
TRBJ2-1	TRBV7-2	TRBD2	NA	TGTGCCAGCAGCATAGGGACTAATCCAACCTACAATGAGCAGTTCTTC	CASSIGTNPTYNEQFF
TRBJ1-6	TRBV25-1	NA	once	TGTGCCAGCAGTGAATTTTGGCCCCGGGATTCACCCCTCCACTTT	CASSEFWPRDSPLHF
TRBJ1-2	TRBV3-1/TRBV3-2	NA	NA	TGTGCCAGCAGCCAAGAGTTGAGCTATGGCTACACCTTC	CASSQELSYGYTF
TRBJ1-2	TRBV7-8	NA	NA	TGTGCCAGCAGCTTAATCGACCGGGAAGGCTACACCTTC	CASSLIDREGYTF
TRBJ1-1	TRBV7-2	NA	NA	TGTGCCAGCAGCCCCGCGGGGCACCTGAACACTGAAGCTTTCTTT	CASSPAGHLNTEAFF
TRBJ2-1	TRBV29-1	NA	NA	TGCAGCGTTCGACTAGACCCTGAGCAGTTCTTC	CSVRLDPEQFF
TRBJ2-2	TRBV13	TRBD1	NA	TGTGCCAGCAGCTCACCCGGACAGGGGGCTACGAACACCGGGGAGCTGTTTTTT	CASSSPGQGATNTGELFF
TRBJ2-7	TRBV19	TRBD2	NA	TGTGCCAGTAAGCCGACTAGCGGAGATTACGAGCAGTACTTC	CASKPTSGDYEQYF
TRBJ2-5	TRBV30	NA	NA	TGTGCCTGGAGTGTAAAAGCGTCCGGGACCCAGTACTTC	CAWSVKASGTQYF
TRBJ2-7	TRBV14	NA	NA	TGTGCCAGCAGCCAAGCTCAGGACAACTACGAGCAGTACTTC	CASSQAQDNYEQYF
TRBJ1-2	TRBV29-1	NA	NA	TGCAGCGTTGTGTCCCCCAGGGGAATAGGCTACACCTTC	CSVVSPRGIGYTF
TRBJ2-2	TRBV19	NA	NA	TGTGCCAGTAGTTCCGGGACTCGAGGGACCGGGGAGCTGTTTTTT	CASSSGTRGTGELFF
TRBJ2-7	TRBV2	TRBD1	NA	TGTGCCAGCAGTGAGGGACAGGTGGCCCCCGGGGAGCAGTACTTC	CASSEGQVAPGEQYF
TRBJ2-1	TRBV11-3	TRBD2	NA	TGTGCCAGCAGCCCCTTTAGGACTAGCGGAGGTTACAATGAGCAGTTCTTC	CASSPFRTSGGYNEQFF
TRBJ1-2	TRBV27	NA	NA	TGTGCCAGCAGCCCCCGGGCGGGTACTAACTATGGCTACACCTTC	CASSPRAGTNYGYTF
TRBJ1-2	TRBV10-2	TRBD1	NA	TGCGCCAGCAGACCACGACAGGGGGCAAGATCTGGCTACACCTTC	CASRPRQGARSGYTF
TRBJ2-7	TRBV7-2	TRBD1	NA	TGTGCCAGCAGCTTGAGGACAGGGGGGGAATACGAGCAGTACTTC	CASSLRTGGEYEQYF
TRBJ1-1	TRBV6-5	TRBD1	NA	TGTGCCAGCAGTTATCAGTCAGGGACAGCCTCTGAAGCTTTCTTT	CASSYQSGTASEAFF
TRBJ2-1	TRBV7-9	NA	NA	TGTGCCAGCAGCTTACAGGGCGGCAATGAGCAGTTCTTC	CASSLQGGNEQFF
TRBJ1-5	TRBV7-2	NA	NA	TGTGCCAGCAGCTCTTCCGGAGGCAATCAGCCCCAGCATTTT	CASSSSGGNQPQHF
TRBJ1-5	TRBV7-9	NA	NA	TGTGCCAGCAGCTCTGACAGTCCCAATCAGCCCCAGCATTTT	CASSSDSPNQPQHF
TRBJ1-5	TRBV28	NA	few	TGTGCCAGCAGTTACAATAGCAATCAGCCCCAGCATTTT	CASSYNSNQPQHF
TRBJ1-2	TRBV6-5	TRBD1	NA	TGTGCCAGCAGTCGGGACAGTGAGGACTATGGCTACACCTTC	CASSRDSEDYGYTF
TRBJ1-2	TRBV14	NA	few	TGTGCCAGCAGCCCCTTGGGAGAGGGGGTCTATGGCTACACCTTC	CASSPLGEGVYGYTF
TRBJ2-2	TRBV11-3	TRBD1	NA	TGTGCCAGCAGTTCCGACAGGGGAAACGGGGAGCTGTTTTTT	CASSSDRGNGELFF
TRBJ2-7	TRBV7-2	TRBD1	NA	TGTGCCAGCAGCCCCGAAGGGGGCAGGGGCGACGAGCAGTACTTC	CASSPEGGRGDEQYF
TRBJ1-1	TRBV10-2	NA	NA	TGCGCCAGCAGTGAGGGGCTACGGGGGGCCATGAACACTGAAGCTTTCTTT	CASSEGLRGAMNTEAFF
TRBJ1-6	TRBV6-5	TRBD1	NA	TGTGCCAGCATCTTGACAGGGGGCTCCAATTCACCCCTCCACTTT	CASILTGGSNSPLHF
TRBJ2-3	TRBV7-8	NA	few	TGTGCCAGCAGCTTGGGAGGTACAGATACGCAGTATTTT	CASSLGGTDTQYF
TRBJ2-1	TRBV7-9	TRBD2	NA	TGTGCCAGCAGCTTCGGGACTAGCAAGCTCTTC	CASSFGTSKLF
TRBJ2-3	TRBV5-4	TRBD1	NA	TGTGCCAGCAGCTTGCGGAGACAGGGGGGCACAGATACGCAGTATTTT	CASSLRRQGGTDTQYF
TRBJ1-1	TRBV18	TRBD1	NA	TGTGCCAGCTCACTGGTTGGACAGGGGGACACTGAAGCTTTCTTT	CASSLVGQGDTEAFF
TRBJ1-2	TRBV28	NA	once	TGTGCCAGCAGTCTCCTACAGGAGCTAAACTATGGCTACACCTTC	CASSLLQELNYGYTF